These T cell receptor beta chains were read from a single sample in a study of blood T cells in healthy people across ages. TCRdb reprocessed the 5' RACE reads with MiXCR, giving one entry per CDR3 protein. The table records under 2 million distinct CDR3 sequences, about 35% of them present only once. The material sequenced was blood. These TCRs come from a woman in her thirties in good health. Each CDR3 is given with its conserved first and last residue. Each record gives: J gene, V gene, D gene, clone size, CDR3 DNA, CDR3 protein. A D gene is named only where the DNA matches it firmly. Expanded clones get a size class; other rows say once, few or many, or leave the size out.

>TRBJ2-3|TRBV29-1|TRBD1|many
TGCAGCGTTGACGACAGGGGGCTGTTAACAGATACGCAGTATTTT
CSVDDRGLLTDTQYF
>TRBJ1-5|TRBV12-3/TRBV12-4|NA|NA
TGTGCCAGCAGTTTATATAGGTTGGCGGGGAAGGGCAATCAGCCCCAGCATTTT
CASSLYRLAGKGNQPQHF
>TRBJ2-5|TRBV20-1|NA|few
TGCAGTGCTTTTGGGGGGGAGACCCAGTACTTC
CSAFGGETQYF
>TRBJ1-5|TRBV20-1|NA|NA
TGCAGTGCTTCGGACAGAAATCAGCCCCAGCATTTT
CSASDRNQPQHF
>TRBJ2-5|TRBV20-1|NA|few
TGCAGTGCTAGAGCACCCGGGAGTGGGAAGACCCAGTACTTC
CSARAPGSGKTQYF
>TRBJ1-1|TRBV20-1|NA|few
TGCAGTGCGGCTAAACGGAACACTGAAGCTTTCTTT
CSAAKRNTEAFF
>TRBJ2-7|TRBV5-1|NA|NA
TGCGCCAGCAGCTTGATGAACGGGAGTAAATACGAGCAGTACTTC
CASSLMNGSKYEQYF
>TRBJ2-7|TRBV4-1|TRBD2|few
TGCGCCAGCAGCCAGCCTCTAGCGGGCGAGCCCTACGAGCAGTACTTC
CASSQPLAGEPYEQYF
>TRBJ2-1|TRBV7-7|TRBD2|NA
TGTGCCAGCAGCTCGGGACTAGCGGGAGGGATGAATGAGCAGTTCTTC
CASSSGLAGGMNEQFF
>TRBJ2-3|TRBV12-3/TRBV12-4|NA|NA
TGTGCCAGCAGCAACGGAAGGGGCGGCACAGATACGCAGTATTTT
CASSNGRGGTDTQYF
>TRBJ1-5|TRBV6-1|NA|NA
TGTGCCAGCACCCCTAATAGGGGGTCGGAACAGCCCCAGCATTTT
CASTPNRGSEQPQHF
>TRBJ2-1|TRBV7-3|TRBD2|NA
TGTGCCGGCAGCCCGGGACTAGGCTTGGATGAGCAGTTCTTC
CAGSPGLGLDEQFF
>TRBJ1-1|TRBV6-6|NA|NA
TGTGCCAGCAGTTATGGGGGTACTAAAGCTTTCTTT
CASSYGGTKAFF
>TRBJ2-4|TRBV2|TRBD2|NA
TGTGCCAGCAGTGACAGGGAGGGCAAAAACATTCAGTACTTC
CASSDREGKNIQYF
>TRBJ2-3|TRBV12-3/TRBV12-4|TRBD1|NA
TGTGCCGGCAGTTTTAACAGGGGAGGCACAGATACGCAGTATTTT
CAGSFNRGGTDTQYF
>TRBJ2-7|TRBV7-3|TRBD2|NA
TGTGCCAGCAGCTTAGCGGGAGGGAACTCCTACGAGCAGTACTTC
CASSLAGGNSYEQYF
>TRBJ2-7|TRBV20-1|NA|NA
TGCAGTGCTCGGAGGGCGGACGAGCAGTACTTC
CSARRADEQYF
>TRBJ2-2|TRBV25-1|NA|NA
TGTGCCAGCAGATTCGGGGGAACGAACACCGGGGAGCTGTTTTTT
CASRFGGTNTGELFF
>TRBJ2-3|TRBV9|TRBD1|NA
TGTGCCAGCAGCGCCTATTCAGGGGGCGAGACAGATACGCAGTATTTT
CASSAYSGGETDTQYF
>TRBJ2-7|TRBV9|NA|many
TGTGCCAGCAGCGCATCCGGGACAACCTACGAGCAGTACTTC
CASSASGTTYEQYF
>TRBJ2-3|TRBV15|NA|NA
TGTGCCACCAGAGCCCCAAGTACAGATACGCAGTATTTT
CATRAPSTDTQYF
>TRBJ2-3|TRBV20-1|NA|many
TGCAGTGCTAGATCCGGGAGCACAGATACGCAGTATTTT
CSARSGSTDTQYF
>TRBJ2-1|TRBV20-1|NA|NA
TGCAGTGCTAGATCTGTAAAAGTTTTGGTGGAGCAGTTCTTC
CSARSVKVLVEQFF
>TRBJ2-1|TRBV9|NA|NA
TGTGCCAGCAGCCCCCAGGCAGTGTCCTACAATGAGCAGTTCTTC
CASSPQAVSYNEQFF
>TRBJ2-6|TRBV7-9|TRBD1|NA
TGTGCCAGCAGCTACGGACAGGGGGTCTCTGGGGCCAACGTCCTGACTTTC
CASSYGQGVSGANVLTF
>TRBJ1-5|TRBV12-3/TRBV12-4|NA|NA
TGTGCCAGCAGTCCCCAGGGGATCGGCAATCAGCCCCAGCATTTT
CASSPQGIGNQPQHF
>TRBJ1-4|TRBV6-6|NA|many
TGTGCCAGCAGTTACTCGGCAGGGTTGAATGAAAAACTGTTTTTT
CASSYSAGLNEKLFF